This TCR beta chain was identified in a study of blood T cell repertoires in COVID-19. The wider study: From T cells, B-cell-depleted T cells, or PBMCs came the material, which was cDNA or gDNA.

Germline CDR1 reads MNHEY; CDR2 reads SMNVEV (reference sequence). The V gene lost 1 base and the J gene lost 4 bases, with 13 bases spanning the gap. CDR3 length: 15 amino acids. Measured with immunoSEQ multiplex PCR; TCRdb has only the in-frame clones, and not every one. The profile shows around 99,000 clones, over 65% of them singletons. This chain uses TRBV27 with TRBJ1-1; possible D gene TRBD1, 6 bases. The sample was peripheral blood. The clonotype was recovered from a woman aged 55-69 years with acute or convalescent COVID-19. In nucleotides, the CDR3 is TGTGCCAGCAGTTTATGGTCAGGGGTCGGCACTGAAGCTTTCTTT. This codes for CASSLWSGVGTEAFF.